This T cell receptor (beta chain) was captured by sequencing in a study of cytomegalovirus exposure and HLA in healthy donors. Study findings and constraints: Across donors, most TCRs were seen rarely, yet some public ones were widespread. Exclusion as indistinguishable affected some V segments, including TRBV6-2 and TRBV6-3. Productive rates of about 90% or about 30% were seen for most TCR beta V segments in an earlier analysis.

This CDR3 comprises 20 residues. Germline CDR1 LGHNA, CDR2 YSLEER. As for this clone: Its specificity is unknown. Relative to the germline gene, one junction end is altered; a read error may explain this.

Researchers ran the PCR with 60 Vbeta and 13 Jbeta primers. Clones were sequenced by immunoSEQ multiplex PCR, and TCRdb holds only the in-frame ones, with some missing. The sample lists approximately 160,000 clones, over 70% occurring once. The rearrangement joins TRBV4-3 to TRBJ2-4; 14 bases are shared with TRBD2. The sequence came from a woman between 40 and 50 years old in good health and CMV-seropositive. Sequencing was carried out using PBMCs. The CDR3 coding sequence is TGCGCCAGCAGCCCACGTCCCCCGACTAGCGGGGGGGCCGCTGGAAACAGTCAGTACTTC. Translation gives CASSPRPPTSGGAAGNSQYF.